This TCR beta chain was identified in a study of CD8 T cells in Susac syndrome. Study-wide results and caveats: The study conceded that relatively few individuals underwent its TCR sequencing and HLA analysis.

RNA amounts of roughly 0.5 to 1 ug underwent reverse transcription with random hexamers. The TCR beta CDR3 was amplified by immunoSEQ multiplex PCR across 54 Vbeta, 13 Jbeta. TCRdb independently ran MiXCR on the immunoSEQ multiplex PCR reads; one entry per CDR3 protein. This sample has 150,000 to 200,000 distinct CDR3 sequences, with about 95% found just once. The V gene's germline CDR1 is SEHNR and CDR2 FQNEAQ (reference sequence). V was clipped by 8 bases and J by 5 bases; unmatched bases: 2. The CDR3 covers 13 residues. High-throughput TCR beta sequencing covered peripheral CD8+ and CD4+ T cells. TEMRA cells were enriched by FACS, and CD4+ and CD8+ T cells were negatively isolated. This clonotype was found once. The target antigen is unknown.

Sequencing used CD8+ T cells from PBMCs. This receptor was taken from a human donor with multiple sclerosis. The chain is built from TRBV7-9 and TRBJ2-1; 11 positions match TRBD2. The CDR3 region is CASRLAGNNEQFF. The DNA of the CDR3 is TGTGCCAGCCGACTAGCGGGAAACAATGAGCAGTTCTTC.